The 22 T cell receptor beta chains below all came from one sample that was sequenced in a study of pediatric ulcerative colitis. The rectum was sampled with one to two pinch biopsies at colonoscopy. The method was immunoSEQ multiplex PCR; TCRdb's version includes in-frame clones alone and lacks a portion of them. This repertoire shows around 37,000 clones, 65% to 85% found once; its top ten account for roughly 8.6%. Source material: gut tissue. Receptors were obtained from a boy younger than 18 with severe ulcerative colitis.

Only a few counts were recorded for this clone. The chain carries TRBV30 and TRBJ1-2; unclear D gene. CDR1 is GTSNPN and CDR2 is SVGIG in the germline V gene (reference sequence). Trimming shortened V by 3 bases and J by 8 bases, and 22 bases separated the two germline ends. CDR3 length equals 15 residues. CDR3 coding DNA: TGTGCCTGGAGCCCCCTTAATGGGGTAATGGGCGGCTACACCTTC. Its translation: CAWSPLNGVMGGYTF.

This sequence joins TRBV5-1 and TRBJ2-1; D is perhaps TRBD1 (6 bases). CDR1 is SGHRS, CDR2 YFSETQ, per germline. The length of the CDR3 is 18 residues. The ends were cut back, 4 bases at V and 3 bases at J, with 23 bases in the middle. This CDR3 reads CASSPGTQLRRYYNEQFF. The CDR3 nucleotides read TGCGCCAGCAGCCCCGGGACACAACTTCGTAGGTACTACAATGAGCAGTTCTTC.

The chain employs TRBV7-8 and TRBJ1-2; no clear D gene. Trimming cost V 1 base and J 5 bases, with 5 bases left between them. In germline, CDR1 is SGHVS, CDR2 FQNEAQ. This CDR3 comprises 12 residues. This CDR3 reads CASSLEGYGYTF. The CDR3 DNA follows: TGTGCCAGCAGCTTAGAAGGGTATGGCTACACCTTC.

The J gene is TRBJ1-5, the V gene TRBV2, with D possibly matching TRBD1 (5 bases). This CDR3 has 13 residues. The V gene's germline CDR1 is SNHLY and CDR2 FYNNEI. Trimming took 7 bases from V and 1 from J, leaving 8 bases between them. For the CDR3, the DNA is TGTGCCAGCAACGGGGCCAGCAATCAGCCCCAGCATTTT. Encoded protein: CASNGASNQPQHF.

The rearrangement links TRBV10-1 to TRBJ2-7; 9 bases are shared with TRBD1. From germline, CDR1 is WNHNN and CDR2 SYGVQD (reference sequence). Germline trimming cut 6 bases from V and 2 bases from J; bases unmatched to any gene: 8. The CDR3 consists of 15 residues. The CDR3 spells CASSTTGTGTYEQYF. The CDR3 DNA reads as TGCGCCAGCAGCACAACCGGGACAGGGACCTACGAGCAGTACTTC.

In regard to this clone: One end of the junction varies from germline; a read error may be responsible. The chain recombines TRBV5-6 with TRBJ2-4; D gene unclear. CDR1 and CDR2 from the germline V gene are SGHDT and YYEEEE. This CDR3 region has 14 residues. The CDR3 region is CASSFRAAKNIRYF. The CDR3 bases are TGTGCCAGCAGCTTCCGGGCGGCCAAAAACATTCGGTACTTC.

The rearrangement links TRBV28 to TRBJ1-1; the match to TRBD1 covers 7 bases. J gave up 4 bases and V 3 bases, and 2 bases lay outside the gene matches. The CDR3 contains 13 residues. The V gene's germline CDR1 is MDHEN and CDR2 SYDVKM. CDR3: CASSLDRPTEAFF. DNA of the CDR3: TGTGCCAGCAGTTTGGACAGGCCCACTGAAGCTTTCTTT.

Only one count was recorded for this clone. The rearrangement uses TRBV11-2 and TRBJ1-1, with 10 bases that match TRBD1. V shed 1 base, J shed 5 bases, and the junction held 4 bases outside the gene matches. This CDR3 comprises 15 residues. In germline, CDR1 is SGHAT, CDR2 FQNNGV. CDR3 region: CASSLAVGQGTEAFF. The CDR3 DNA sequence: TGTGCCAGCAGCTTAGCGGTGGGACAGGGGACTGAAGCTTTCTTT.

Written as DNA, the CDR3 is TGCAGTGCGCAAAAACAAGAGACCCAGTACTTC. Translation gives CSAQKQETQYF. V is TRBV20-1 and J is TRBJ2-5; D uncertain. The CDR3 loop spans 11 amino acids. Trimming removed 6 bases at V and 2 bases at J, with 7 bases between. From germline, CDR1 is DFQATT and CDR2 SNEGSKA (reference sequence).

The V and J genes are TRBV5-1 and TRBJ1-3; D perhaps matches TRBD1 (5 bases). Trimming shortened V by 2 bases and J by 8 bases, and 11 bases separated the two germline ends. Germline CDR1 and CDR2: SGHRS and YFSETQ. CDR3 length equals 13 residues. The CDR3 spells CASSLDGAYTIYF. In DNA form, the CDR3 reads TGCGCCAGCAGCTTAGACGGGGCCTACACCATATATTTT.

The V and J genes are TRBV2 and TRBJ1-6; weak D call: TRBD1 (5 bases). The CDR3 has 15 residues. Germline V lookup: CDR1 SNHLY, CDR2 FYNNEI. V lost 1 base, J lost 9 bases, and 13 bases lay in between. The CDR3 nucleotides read TGTGCCAGCAGTGAAGAGGGGCAGGGAGGTTCACCCCTCCACTTT. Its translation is CASSEEGQGGSPLHF.

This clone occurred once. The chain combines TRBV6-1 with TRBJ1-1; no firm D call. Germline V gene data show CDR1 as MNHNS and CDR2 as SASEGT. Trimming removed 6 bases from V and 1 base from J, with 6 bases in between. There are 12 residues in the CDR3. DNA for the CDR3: TGTGCCAGCAGAACAACGAACACTGAAGCTTTCTTT. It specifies CASRTTNTEAFF.

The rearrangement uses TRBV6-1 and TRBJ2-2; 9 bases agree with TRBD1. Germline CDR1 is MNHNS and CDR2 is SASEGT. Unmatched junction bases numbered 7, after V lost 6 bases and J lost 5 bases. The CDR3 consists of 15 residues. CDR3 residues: CASSVKTGGTGELFF. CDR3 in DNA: TGTGCCAGCAGCGTTAAGACAGGGGGTACCGGGGAGCTGTTTTTT.

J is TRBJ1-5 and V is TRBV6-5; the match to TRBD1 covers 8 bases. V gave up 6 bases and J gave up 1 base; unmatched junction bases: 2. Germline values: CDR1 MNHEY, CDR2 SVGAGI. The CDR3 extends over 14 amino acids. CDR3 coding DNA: TGTGCCAGCAGGGACAGGGTCAGCAATCAGCCCCAGCATTTT. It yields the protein CASRDRVSNQPQHF.

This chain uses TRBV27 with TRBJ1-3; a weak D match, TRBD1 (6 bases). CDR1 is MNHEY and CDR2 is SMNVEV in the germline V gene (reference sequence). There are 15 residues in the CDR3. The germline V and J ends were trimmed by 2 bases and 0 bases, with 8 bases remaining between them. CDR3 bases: TGTGCCAGCAGTTTAACAGGGCTCTCTGGAAACACCATATATTTT. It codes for CASSLTGLSGNTIYF.

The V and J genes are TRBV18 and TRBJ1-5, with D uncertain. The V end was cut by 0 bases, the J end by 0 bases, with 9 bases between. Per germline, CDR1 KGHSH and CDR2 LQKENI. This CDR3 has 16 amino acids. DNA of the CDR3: TGTGCCAGCTCACCACCGGGAGGGAATAGCAATCAGCCCCAGCATTTT. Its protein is CASSPPGGNSNQPQHF.

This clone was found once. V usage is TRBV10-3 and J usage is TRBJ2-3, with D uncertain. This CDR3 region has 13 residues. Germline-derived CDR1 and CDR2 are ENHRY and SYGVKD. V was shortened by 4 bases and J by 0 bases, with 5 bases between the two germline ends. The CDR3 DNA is TGTGCCATCAGTGGACCCAGCACAGATACGCAGTATTTT. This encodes CAISGPSTDTQYF.

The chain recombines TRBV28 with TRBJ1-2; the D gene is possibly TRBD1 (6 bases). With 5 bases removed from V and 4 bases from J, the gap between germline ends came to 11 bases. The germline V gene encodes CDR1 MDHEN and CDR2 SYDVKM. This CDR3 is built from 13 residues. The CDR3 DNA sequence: TGTGCCAGCAGTCTGTGGACAGTCTATGGCTACACCTTC. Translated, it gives CASSLWTVYGYTF.

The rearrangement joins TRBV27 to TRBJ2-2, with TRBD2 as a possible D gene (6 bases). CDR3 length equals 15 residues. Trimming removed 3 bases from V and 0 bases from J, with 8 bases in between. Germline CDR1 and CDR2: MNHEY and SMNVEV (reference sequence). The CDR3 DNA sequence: TGTGCCAGCAGTTTGGGGGACTCGAACACCGGGGAGCTGTTTTTT. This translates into CASSLGDSNTGELFF.

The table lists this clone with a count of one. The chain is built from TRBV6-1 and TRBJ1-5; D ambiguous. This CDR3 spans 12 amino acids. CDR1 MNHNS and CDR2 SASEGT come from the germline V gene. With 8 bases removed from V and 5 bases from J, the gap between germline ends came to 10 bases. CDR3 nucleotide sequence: TGTGCCAGCGCCGTAGAGGATCAGCCCCAGCATTTT. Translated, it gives CASAVEDQPQHF.

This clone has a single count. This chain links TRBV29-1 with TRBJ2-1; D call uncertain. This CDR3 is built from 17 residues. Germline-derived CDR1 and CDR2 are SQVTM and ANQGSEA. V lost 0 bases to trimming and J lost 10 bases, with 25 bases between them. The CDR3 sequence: CSVEDLHMAGSGPEQFF. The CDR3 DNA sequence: TGCAGCGTTGAAGATCTTCATATGGCAGGTTCGGGCCCCGAGCAGTTCTTC.

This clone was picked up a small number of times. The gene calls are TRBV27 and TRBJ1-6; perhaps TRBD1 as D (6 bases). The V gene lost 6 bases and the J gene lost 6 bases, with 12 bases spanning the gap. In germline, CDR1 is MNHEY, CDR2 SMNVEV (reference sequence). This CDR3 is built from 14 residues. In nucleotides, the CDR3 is TGTGCCAGCAGATCACAGGGAGGTAATTCACCCCTCCACTTT. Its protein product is CASRSQGGNSPLHF.